This is a list of T cell receptor beta chains from one sample in a study of shared clonotypes between healthy human individuals. Measured with immunoSEQ multiplex PCR; TCRdb has only the in-frame clones, and not every one. In the table there are around 2.1 million clones, about 92% of which are singletons. The specimen was naive CD8+ T cells from PBMCs. The receptors derive from a man aged 18 to 29 in good health. Some clones in this sample may be carry-over from other donors' samples. The CDR3 runs from the conserved cysteine through the conserved F or W. Rows may omit the clone size; those that give it use once, few, many or a size class.

CDR3 length | V gene | clone size | CDR3 protein
15 | TRBV6-5 | once | CASSRTGSSAEKLFF
17 | TRBV4-1 | . | CASSNQVSGVGANVLTF
14 | TRBV7-8 | . | CASSLAPGPYEQYF
15 | TRBV28 | . | CASSVSQGHSYEQYF
15 | TRBV5-8 | . | CASSSGTASYYGYTF
14 | TRBV11-2 | . | CASGPGPSNYEQYF
16 | TRBV28 | . | CASSFPGRGGSYEQYF
15 | TRBV6-5 | . | CASSAGTSGYNEQFF
16 | TRBV27 | . | CASSALPRTGADEQYF
14 | TRBV21-1 | . | CASRTGRLNTEAFF
16 | TRBV27 | . | CASSNNWSPSAISAFF
13 | TRBV27 | . | CASSLMGRAEAFF
15 | TRBV27 | . | CASRLLADYTGELFF
14 | TRBV30 | . | CAWKVTSGSYEQYF
14 | TRBV2 | . | CASVSGRVHNEQFF
13 | TRBV6-1 | . | CASRMVLNEKLFF
15 | TRBV27 | . | CASSLNRFGGPEAFF
15 | TRBV7-9 | . | CASSFLTGGSYEQYF
16 | TRBV7-9 | . | CASSSFRATPSGEQYF
15 | TRBV11-2 | . | CASSFGTGSSYEQYF
15 | TRBV27 | . | CASSSKQTVQETQYF
15 | TRBV4-1 | . | CASSQGRNSNQPQHF
16 | TRBV11-2 | . | CASRGGSGRAGNEQFF
16 | TRBV27 | . | CASSLDYMSSYNEQFF
15 | TRBV10-3 | . | CAIGGPPNRGEKLFF
16 | TRBV9 | once | CASSVDWREGRYEQYF
13 | TRBV10-1 | . | CASSEHTANEQYF
18 | TRBV9 | . | CASSVSGTSGRVTGELFF
13 | TRBV5-5 | . | CASSQTSLYEQYF
13 | TRBV7-2 | . | CASSFGSATEAFF
15 | TRBV9 | once | CASSGSGGGGETQYF
14 | TRBV27 | . | CASSPLGLADEQYF
15 | TRBV10-2 | . | CASSDSRGWTDTQYF